This T cell receptor (beta chain) was found in a study of T cells in Graves' hyperthyroidism and ophthalmopathy. Study-wide points: Also found in blood were most expanded thyroid clonotypes above 0.001.

Template material for amplifying TCR beta CDR3 regions consisted of RNA transcripts. HTBI primers were the set used in a first-round RT-PCR of the TCR CDR3. TCRdb re-called the multiplex PCR reads with MiXCR, one entry per CDR3 protein. The sample has fewer than 550,000 distinct CDR3 sequences; approximately 14% are singletons. Germline V lookup: CDR1 SGHTA, CDR2 FQGNSA. V dropped 5 bases and J dropped 3; count of bases not matched to a gene: 9. The CDR3 extends over 15 amino acids. This clonotype showed up just a few times. Its specificity is unknown. The source of this sequence is a woman younger than 30 with Graves' hyperthyroidism. The rearrangement uses TRBV7-2 and TRBJ2-5, with TRBD1 matching 7 bases. Sequenced material: blood. The CDR3 DNA follows: TGTGCCAGCAGCATACCTGGGACAGCCGAAGAGACCCAGTACTTC. The encoded protein is CASSIPGTAEETQYF.